The sample holds many counts of the clone carrying this T cell receptor (beta chain). Its antigen is as yet unknown. The entry originates in a study of prognosis after radiotherapy for stage I lung cancer. Two rounds of multiplex PCR amplified TCR beta CDR3 from genomic DNA. Amplification in first-round PCR relied on primers specific to each TRBV and TRBJ gene. TCRdb reprocessed the multiplex PCR reads with MiXCR, giving one entry per CDR3 protein. The table lists roughly 15,000 distinct CDR3 sequences, roughly 30% of them singletons, with around 25% in the top ten. General observations from the study: Patients given stereotactic body radiation therapy showed fewer unique TCR clones afterward, median 10,088 versus 6,861.

V lost 1 base to trimming and J lost 5 bases, with 14 bases between them. The CDR3 consists of 15 residues. From germline, CDR1 is LGHDT and CDR2 YNNKEL (reference sequence). This rearrangement joins TRBV3-1 to TRBJ1-2; a possible D gene is TRBD1 (5 bases). Material: PBMCs, obtained before or after stereotactic body radiation therapy (not recorded which). This sequence originates from a donor aged 50 or older with non-small cell lung cancer. CDR3 amino acids: CASSQGRGEGYGYTF. The CDR3 nucleotides read TGTGCCAGCAGCCAAGGAAGAGGGGAAGGGTATGGCTACACCTTC.